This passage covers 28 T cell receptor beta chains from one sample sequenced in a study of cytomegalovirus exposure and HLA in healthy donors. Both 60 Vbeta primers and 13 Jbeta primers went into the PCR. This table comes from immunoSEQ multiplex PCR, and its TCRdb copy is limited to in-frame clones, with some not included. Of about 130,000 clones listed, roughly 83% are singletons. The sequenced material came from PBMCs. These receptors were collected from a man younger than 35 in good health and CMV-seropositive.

CDR3 in DNA: TGTGCCAGCAGCCCTCTCCCAATCCCCATCAGGGGCCGAGACTACGAGCAGTACTTC. Encoded protein: CASSPLPIPIRGRDYEQYF. The chain carries TRBV27 and TRBJ2-7, with D possibly being TRBD1 (6 bases). Per germline, CDR1 MNHEY and CDR2 SMNVEV (reference sequence). The V gene lost 6 bases and the J gene lost 3 bases, with 30 bases spanning the gap. The CDR3 contains 19 residues.

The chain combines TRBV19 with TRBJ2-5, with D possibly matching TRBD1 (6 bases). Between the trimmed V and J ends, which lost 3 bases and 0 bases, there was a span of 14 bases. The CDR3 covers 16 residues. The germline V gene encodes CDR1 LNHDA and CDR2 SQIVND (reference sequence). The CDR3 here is CASSIRTGINQETQYF. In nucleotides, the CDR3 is TGTGCCAGTAGTATCCGAACAGGGATAAACCAAGAGACCCAGTACTTC.

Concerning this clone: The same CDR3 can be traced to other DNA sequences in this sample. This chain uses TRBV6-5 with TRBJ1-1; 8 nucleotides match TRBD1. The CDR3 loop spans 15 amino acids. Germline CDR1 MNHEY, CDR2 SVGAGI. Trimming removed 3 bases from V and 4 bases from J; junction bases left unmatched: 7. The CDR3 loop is CASSYSGTGGTEAFF. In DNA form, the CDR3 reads TGTGCCAGCAGTTATTCCGGGACAGGTGGCACTGAAGCTTTCTTT.

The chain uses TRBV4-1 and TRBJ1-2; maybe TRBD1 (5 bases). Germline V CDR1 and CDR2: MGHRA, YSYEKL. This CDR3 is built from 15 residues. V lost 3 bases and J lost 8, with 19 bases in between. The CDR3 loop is CASSHRASAVSGYTF. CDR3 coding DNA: TGCGCCAGCAGCCACAGGGCCTCGGCGGTTTCGGGCTACACCTTC.

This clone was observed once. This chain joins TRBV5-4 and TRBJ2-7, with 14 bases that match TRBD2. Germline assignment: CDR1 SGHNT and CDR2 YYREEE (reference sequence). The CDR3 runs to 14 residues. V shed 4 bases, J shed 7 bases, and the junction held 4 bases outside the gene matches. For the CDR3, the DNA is TGTGCCAGCAGCACGGGACTAGCGGGGGTTGAGCAGTACTTC. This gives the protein CASSTGLAGVEQYF.

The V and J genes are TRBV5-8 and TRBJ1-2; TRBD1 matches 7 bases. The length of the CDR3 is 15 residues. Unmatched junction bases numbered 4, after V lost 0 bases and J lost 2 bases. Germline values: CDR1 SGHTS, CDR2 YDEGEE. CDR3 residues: CASSLDGTVNYGYTF. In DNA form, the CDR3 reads TGTGCCAGCAGCTTGGACGGGACAGTCAACTATGGCTACACCTTC.

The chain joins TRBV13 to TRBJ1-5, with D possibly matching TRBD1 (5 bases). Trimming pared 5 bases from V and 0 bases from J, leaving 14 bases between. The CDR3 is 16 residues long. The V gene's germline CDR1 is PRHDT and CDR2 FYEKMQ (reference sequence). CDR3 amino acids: CASSGRGMGSNQPQHF. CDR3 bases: TGTGCCAGCAGCGGTAGGGGTATGGGTAGCAATCAGCCCCAGCATTTT. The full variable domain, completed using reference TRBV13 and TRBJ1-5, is AAGVIQSPRHLIKEKRETATLKCYPIPRHDTVYWYQQGPGQDPQFLISFYEKMQSDKGSIPDRFSAQQFSDYHSELNMSSLELGDSALYFCASSGRGMGSNQPQHFGDGTRLSIL.

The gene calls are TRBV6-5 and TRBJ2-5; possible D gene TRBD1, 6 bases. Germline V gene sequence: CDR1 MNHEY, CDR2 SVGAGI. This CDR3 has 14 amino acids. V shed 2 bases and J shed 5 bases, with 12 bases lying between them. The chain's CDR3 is CASSYGQGWETQYF. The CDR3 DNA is TGTGCCAGCAGTTACGGCCAGGGGTGGGAGACCCAGTACTTC.

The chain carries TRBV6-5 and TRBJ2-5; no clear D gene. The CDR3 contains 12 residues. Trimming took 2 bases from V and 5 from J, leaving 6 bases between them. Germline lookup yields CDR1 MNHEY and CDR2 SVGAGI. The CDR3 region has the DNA TGTGCCAGCAGTTACACCGGGGAGACCCAGTACTTC. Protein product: CASSYTGETQYF.

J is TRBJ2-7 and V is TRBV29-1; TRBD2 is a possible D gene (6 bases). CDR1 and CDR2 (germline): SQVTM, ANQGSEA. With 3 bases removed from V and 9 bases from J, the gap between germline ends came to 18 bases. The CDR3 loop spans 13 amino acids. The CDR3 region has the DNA TGCAGCGTTGATTCCCAGGGAGGAGGGTTGCAGTACTTC. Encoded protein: CSVDSQGGGLQYF.

The CDR3 DNA follows: TGTGCCAGCAGCTTAGACGGTCCTGGGGAGCTGTTTTTT. Its translation is CASSLDGPGELFF. The rearrangement links TRBV11-2 to TRBJ2-2; D remains ambiguous. CDR1 SGHAT and CDR2 FQNNGV come from the germline V gene. V lost 0 bases, J lost 8 bases, and 7 bases lay in between. This CDR3 is built from 13 residues.

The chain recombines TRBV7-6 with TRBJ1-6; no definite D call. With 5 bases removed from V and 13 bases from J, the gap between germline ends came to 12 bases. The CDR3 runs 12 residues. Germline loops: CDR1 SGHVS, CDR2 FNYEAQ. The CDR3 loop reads CASSRTAEPLHF. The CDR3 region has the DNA TGTGCCAGCAGCCGGACTGCTGAGCCCCTCCACTTT.

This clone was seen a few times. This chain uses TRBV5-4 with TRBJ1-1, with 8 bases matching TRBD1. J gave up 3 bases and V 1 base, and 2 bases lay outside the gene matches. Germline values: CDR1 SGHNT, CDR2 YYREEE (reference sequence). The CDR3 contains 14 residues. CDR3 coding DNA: TGTGCCAGCAGCTTGTTACAGGGGGACACTGAAGCTTTCTTT. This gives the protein CASSLLQGDTEAFF.

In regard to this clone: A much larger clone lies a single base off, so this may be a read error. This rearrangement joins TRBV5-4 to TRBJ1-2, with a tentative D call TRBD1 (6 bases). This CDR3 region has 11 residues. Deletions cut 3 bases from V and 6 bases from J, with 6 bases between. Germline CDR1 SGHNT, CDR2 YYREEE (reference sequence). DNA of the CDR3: TGTGCCAGCAGCTACAGGGATGGCTACACCTTC. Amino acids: CASSYRDGYTF.

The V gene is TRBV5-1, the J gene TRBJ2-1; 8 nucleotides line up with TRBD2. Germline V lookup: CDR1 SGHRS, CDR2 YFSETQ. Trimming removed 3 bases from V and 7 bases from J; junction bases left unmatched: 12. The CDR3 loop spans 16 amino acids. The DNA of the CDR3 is TGCGCCAGCAGCTCATTAGAAGCGGGACTAGAAAATGAGCAGTTCTTC. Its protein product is CASSSLEAGLENEQFF.

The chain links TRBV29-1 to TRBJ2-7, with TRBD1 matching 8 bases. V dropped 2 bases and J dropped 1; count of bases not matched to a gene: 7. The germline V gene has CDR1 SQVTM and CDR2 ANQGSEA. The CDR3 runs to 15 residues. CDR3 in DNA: TGCAGCGTTGAAACCGGGACAGGAAAATCCTACGAGCAGTACTTC. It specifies CSVETGTGKSYEQYF.

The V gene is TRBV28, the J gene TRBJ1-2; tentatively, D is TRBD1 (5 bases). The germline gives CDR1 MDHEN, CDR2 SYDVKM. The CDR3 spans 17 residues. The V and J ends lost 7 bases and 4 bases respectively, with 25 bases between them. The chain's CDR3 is CASTLSPTEGSVYGYTF. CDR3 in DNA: TGTGCCAGCACCCTTTCCCCGACGGAGGGGTCCGTCTATGGCTACACCTTC.

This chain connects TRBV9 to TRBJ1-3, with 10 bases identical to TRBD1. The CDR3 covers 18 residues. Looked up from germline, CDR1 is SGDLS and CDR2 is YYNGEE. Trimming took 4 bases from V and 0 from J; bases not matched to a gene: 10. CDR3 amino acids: CASSTGTGALSSGNTIYF. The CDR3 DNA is TGTGCCAGCAGCACCGGGACAGGGGCCCTTTCCTCTGGAAACACCATATATTTT.

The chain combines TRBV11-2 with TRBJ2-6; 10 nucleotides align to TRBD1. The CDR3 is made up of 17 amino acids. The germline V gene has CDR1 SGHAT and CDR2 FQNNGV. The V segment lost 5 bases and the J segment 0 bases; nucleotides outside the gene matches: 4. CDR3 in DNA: TGTGCCAGCAGCCCGACAGGGGGCTACTCTGGGGCCAACGTCCTGACTTTC. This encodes CASSPTGGYSGANVLTF.

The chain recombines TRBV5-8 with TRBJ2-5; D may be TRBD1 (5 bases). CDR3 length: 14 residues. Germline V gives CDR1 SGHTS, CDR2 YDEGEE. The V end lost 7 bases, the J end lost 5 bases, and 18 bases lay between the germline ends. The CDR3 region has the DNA TGTGCCAGCGGCCTCCGACAGCAATTTGAGACCCAGTACTTC. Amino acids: CASGLRQQFETQYF.

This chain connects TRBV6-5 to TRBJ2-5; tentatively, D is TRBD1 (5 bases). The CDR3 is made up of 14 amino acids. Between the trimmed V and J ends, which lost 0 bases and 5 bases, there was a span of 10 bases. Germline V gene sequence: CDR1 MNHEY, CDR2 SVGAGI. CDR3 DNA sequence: TGTGCCAGCAGTTACTCGCCAGGGCCGGAGACCCAGTACTTC. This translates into CASSYSPGPETQYF.

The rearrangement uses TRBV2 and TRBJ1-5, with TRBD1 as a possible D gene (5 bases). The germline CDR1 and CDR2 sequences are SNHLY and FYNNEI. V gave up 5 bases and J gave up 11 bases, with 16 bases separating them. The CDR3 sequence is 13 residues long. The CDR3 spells CASSSDTTFAQHF. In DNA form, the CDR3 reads TGTGCCAGCAGTTCGGACACCACCTTTGCCCAGCATTTT.

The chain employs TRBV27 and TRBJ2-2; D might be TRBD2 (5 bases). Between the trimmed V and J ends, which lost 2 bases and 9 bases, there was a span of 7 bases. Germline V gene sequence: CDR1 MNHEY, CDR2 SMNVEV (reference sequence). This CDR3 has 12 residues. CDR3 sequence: CASSLGGWELFF. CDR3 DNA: TGTGCCAGCAGTTTAGGAGGCTGGGAGCTGTTTTTT.

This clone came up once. This chain's CDR3 is CASSIDGSDFAFF. DNA for the CDR3: TGTGCCAGTAGTATTGATGGGAGCGATTTTGCTTTCTTT. The rearrangement links TRBV19 to TRBJ1-1; no reliable D call. Trimming stripped 3 bases from V and 11 bases from J, with 16 bases between. Germline CDR1 is LNHDA and CDR2 is SQIVND (reference sequence). The CDR3 consists of 13 residues.

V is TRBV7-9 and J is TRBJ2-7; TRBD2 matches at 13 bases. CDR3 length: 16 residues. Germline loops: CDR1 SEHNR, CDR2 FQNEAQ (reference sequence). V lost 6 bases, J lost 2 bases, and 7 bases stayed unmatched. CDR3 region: CASSSVGLAGTYEQYF. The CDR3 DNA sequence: TGTGCCAGCAGTTCAGTGGGACTAGCGGGGACCTACGAGCAGTACTTC.

The CDR3 reads CASSPLTGGTNEKLFF. In DNA form, the CDR3 reads TGTGCCAGCTCACCTTTGACAGGCGGGACTAATGAAAAACTGTTTTTT. The chain joins TRBV18 to TRBJ1-4; tentative D call: TRBD1 (6 bases). V shed 3 bases and J shed 2 bases, with 13 bases lying between them. Germline V lookup: CDR1 KGHSH, CDR2 LQKENI. The CDR3 has 16 amino acids.

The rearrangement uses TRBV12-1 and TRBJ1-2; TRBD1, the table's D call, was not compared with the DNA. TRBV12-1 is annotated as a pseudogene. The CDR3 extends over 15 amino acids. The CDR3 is CASSLIVSRINGYTF. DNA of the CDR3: TGTGCCAGCAGCTTAATAGTGTCCAGGATCAATGGCTACACCTTC.

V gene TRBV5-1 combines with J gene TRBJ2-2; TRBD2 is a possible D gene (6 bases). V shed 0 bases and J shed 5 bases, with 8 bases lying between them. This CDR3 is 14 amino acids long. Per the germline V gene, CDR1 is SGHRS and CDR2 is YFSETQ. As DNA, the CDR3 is TGCGCCAGCAGCTTGGAGGGAGGAACCGGGGAGCTGTTTTTT. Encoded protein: CASSLEGGTGELFF.